The clone carrying this T cell receptor beta chain was recorded many times. The germline V gene has CDR1 SEHNR and CDR2 FQNEAQ (reference sequence). Trimming took 5 bases from V and 3 from J, leaving 10 bases between them. The CDR3 has 13 residues. TCR beta libraries were built with iRepertoire HTBI primers and Arm-PCR of CDR3 regions. Original methodology: Samples collectively showed 62 TRBV and roughly 15 TRBJ segments. In TCRdb, the multiplex PCR reads were re-called with MiXCR into one record per CDR3 protein. TCRdb, not the authors, supplied the V and J calls. The sample lists hundreds of thousands of distinct CDR3 sequences, 15% to 20% occurring once. Documented time point: newly diagnosed GD, antithyroid drugs for less than 3 months. After RNA was extracted from PBMCs, the TCR library was made from it. This specimen comes from a study of regulatory T cells in long-lasting Graves disease. This same sample was also part of a study on T cells in Graves' hyperthyroidism and ophthalmopathy. This second study notes: Stable Graves' hyperthyroidism denoted no ophthalmopathy progression over 18 months. Within blood appeared most thyroid clonotypes that had expanded above 0.001.

This chain connects TRBV7-9 to TRBJ1-1; D is ambiguous. This specimen consisted of peripheral blood mononuclear cells (PBMCs), obtained at new diagnosis, from a patient treated with antithyroid drugs. This TCR was recovered from a woman under 40 with Graves disease. The CDR3 loop is CASSQLGYTEAFF. The CDR3 DNA sequence: TGTGCCAGCAGCCAACTGGGGTACACTGAAGCTTTCTTT.